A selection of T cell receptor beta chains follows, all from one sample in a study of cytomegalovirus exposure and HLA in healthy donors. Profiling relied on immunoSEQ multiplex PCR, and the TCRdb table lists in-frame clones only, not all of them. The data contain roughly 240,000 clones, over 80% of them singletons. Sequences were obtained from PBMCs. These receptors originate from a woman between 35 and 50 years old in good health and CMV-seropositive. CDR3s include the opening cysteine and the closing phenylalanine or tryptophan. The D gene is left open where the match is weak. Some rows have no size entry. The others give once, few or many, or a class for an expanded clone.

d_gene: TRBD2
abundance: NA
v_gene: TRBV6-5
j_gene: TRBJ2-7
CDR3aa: CASSRLAGGLYEQYF
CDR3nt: TGTGCCAGCAGCCGTCTAGCGGGAGGGCTCTACGAGCAGTACTTC

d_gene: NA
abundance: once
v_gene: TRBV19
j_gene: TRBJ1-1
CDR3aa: CASSTINRDEAFF
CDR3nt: TGTGCCAGTAGTACCATAAACAGGGATGAAGCTTTCTTT

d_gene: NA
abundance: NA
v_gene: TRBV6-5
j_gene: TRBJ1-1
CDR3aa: CASSPGGSMNTEAFF
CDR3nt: TGTGCCAGCAGCCCGGGAGGGTCAATGAACACTGAAGCTTTCTTT

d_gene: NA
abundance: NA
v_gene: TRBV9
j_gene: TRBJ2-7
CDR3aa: CASSAGESEGFWYEQYF
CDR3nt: TGTGCCAGCAGCGCGGGGGAGTCGGAAGGCTTCTGGTACGAGCAGTACTTC

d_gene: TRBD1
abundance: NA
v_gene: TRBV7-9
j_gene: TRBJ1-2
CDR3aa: CASSFGQGDGYTF
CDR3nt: TGTGCCAGCAGCTTCGGACAGGGAGATGGCTACACCTTC

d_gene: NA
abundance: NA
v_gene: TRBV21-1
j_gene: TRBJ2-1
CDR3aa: CASSKGDRLGDSDNEQFF
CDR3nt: TGTGCCAGCAGCAAGGGGGACAGGTTGGGGGATTCGGATAATGAGCAGTTCTTC

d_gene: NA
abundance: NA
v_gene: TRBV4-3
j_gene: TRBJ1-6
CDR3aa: CASSQDMVRGRSPLHF
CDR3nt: TGCGCCAGCAGCCAAGATATGGTCAGGGGACGTTCACCCCTCCACTTT

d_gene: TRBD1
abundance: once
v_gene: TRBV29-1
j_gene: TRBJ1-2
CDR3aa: CSVEDRDRTYYGYTF
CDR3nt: TGCAGCGTTGAAGATCGGGACAGAACCTACTATGGCTACACCTTC

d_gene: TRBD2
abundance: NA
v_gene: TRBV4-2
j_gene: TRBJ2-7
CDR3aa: CASSRRSGTAGKRNYGQYF
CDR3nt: TGTGCCAGCAGCCGAAGGTCTGGTACAGCGGGAAAGAGAAACTACGGGCAGTACTTC

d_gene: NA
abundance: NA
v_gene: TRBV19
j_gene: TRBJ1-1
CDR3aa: CASSTVGDTEAFF
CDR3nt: TGTGCCAGTAGTACGGTCGGGGACACTGAAGCTTTCTTT

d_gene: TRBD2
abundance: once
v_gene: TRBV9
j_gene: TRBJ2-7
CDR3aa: CASSPSGSSYEQYF
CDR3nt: TGTGCCAGCAGCCCTAGCGGGAGCTCCTACGAGCAGTACTTC

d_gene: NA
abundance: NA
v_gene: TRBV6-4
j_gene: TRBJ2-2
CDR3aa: CASSGEGNTGELFF
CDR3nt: TGTGCCAGCAGTGGTGAGGGGAACACCGGGGAGCTGTTTTTT

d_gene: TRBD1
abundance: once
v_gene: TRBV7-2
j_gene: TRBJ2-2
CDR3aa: CASSPQGARTGELFF
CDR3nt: TGTGCCAGCAGCCCACAGGGGGCGCGAACCGGGGAGCTGTTTTTT

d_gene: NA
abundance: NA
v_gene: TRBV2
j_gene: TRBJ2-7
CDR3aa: CASSVIEPYEQYF
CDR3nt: TGTGCCAGCAGTGTCATTGAGCCCTACGAGCAGTACTTC